Below are 20 T cell receptor beta chains sequenced from a single sample in a study of control samples from healthy donors and cancer patients (dated by TCRdb to 2020 to 2022). The library was obtained by the immunoSEQ multiplex PCR assay. TCRdb carries this immuneACCESS record with in-frame sequences only. Its versions omit some clonotypes, under half of them owing to an unresolved V gene in the studies checked, with the rest unexplained. The sample table holds around 120,000 clones, of which 85% to 90% were seen once. Jointly, the top ten make up approximately 2.3% of the sample. Sample: blood. Receptors originate from a woman in her seventies in good health.

CDR3 amino acids: CASSPLGGVNSPLHF. CDR3 DNA sequence: TGTGCCAGCAGTCCCCTGGGGGGGGTTAACTCACCCCTCCACTTT. This sequence joins TRBV27 and TRBJ1-6; a possible D gene is TRBD1 (5 bases). Germline CDR1 MNHEY, CDR2 SMNVEV (reference sequence). The length of the CDR3 is 15 residues. Deletions cut 5 bases from V and 10 bases from J, with 18 bases between.

This rearrangement joins TRBV4-1 to TRBJ1-1, with D perhaps matching TRBD1 (6 bases). Germline CDR1 is MGHRA and CDR2 is YSYEKL. Trimming stripped 5 bases from V and 4 bases from J, with 20 bases between. The length of the CDR3 is 16 residues. The CDR3 sequence is CASSDRGAGVVTEAFF. In DNA form, the CDR3 reads TGCGCCAGCAGCGACCGAGGGGCAGGGGTAGTCACTGAAGCTTTCTTT.

This clone was seen many times. The V gene is TRBV10-3, the J gene TRBJ2-7, with 10 positions matching TRBD2. The germline V gene encodes CDR1 ENHRY and CDR2 SYGVKD. The length of the CDR3 is 16 residues. After removal of 3 bases from V and 2 bases from J, the junction contained 7 bases not matched to a gene. The CDR3 region has the DNA TGTGCCATCAGTGACCCCGCTAGCGGGGGTGCCTACGAGCAGTACTTC. Translating it yields CAISDPASGGAYEQYF.

The chain links TRBV29-1 to TRBJ2-3; 7 nucleotides match TRBD2. Trimming took 4 bases from V and 2 from J; bases not matched to a gene: 6. CDR1 is SQVTM and CDR2 is ANQGSEA in the germline V gene. The CDR3 sequence is 14 residues long. The CDR3 reads CSVGEGRYTDTQYF. As DNA, the CDR3 is TGCAGCGTTGGGGAGGGGCGGTACACAGATACGCAGTATTTT.

The rearrangement links TRBV7-8 to TRBJ1-5, with D perhaps matching TRBD1 (5 bases). Germline CDR1 SGHVS, CDR2 FQNEAQ. The CDR3 has 13 residues. The V gene lost 3 bases and the J gene lost 5 bases, with 8 bases spanning the gap. The CDR3 nucleotides read TGTGCCAGCAGCTTCAAAGGGGATCAGCCCCAGCATTTT. Residues: CASSFKGDQPQHF.

The V gene is TRBV19, the J gene TRBJ2-7; maybe TRBD2 (6 bases). Germline V lookup: CDR1 LNHDA, CDR2 SQIVND (reference sequence). The CDR3 length is 15 residues. Trimming took off 0 bases at V and 2 bases at J, with 11 bases between the two ends. The CDR3 DNA sequence: TGTGCCAGTAGTATAGATTCCCGGACTACCTACGAGCAGTACTTC. Its protein product is CASSIDSRTTYEQYF.

The rearrangement links TRBV4-3 to TRBJ1-4; maybe TRBD1 (5 bases). V lost 3 bases, J lost 12 bases, and 14 bases lay in between. Germline V gives CDR1 LGHNA, CDR2 YSLEER. The CDR3 sequence is 13 residues long. For the CDR3, the DNA is TGCGCCAGCAGCCAGCGAAGACAGTCGGAACTGTTTTTT. Its protein product is CASSQRRQSELFF.

The chain has TRBV19 and TRBJ2-3, with TRBD2 matching 13 bases. CDR1 is LNHDA and CDR2 is SQIVND in the germline V gene (reference sequence). The CDR3 covers 17 residues. Trimming cost V 5 bases and J 4 bases; bases outside gene matches: 9. The CDR3 sequence is CASSQEGTSGVSDTQYF. Written as DNA, the CDR3 is TGTGCCAGTAGTCAGGAGGGGACTAGCGGGGTCTCAGATACGCAGTATTTT.

On this clone: At the DNA level, this CDR3 is encoded by other sequences in the same sample as well. This chain connects TRBV5-1 to TRBJ2-7; D call uncertain. The germline V gene has CDR1 SGHRS and CDR2 YFSETQ. This CDR3 has 14 residues. With 0 bases removed from V and 0 bases from J, the gap between germline ends came to 7 bases. The CDR3 bases are TGCGCCAGCAGCTTGGGAAGTTCCTCCTACGAGCAGTACTTC. Translated: CASSLGSSSYEQYF.

This sequence joins TRBV28 and TRBJ1-5, with 9 bases matching TRBD1. Germline CDR1 reads MDHEN; CDR2 reads SYDVKM. Losses at the gene ends were 6 bases for V and 3 bases for J; bases not matched to a gene: 6. This CDR3 region has 15 residues. Here the CDR3 reads CASSQGQGNNQPQHF. The CDR3 DNA sequence: TGTGCCAGCAGCCAAGGACAGGGGAACAATCAGCCCCAGCATTTT.

V and J are TRBV4-2 and TRBJ2-3; 9 bases are shared with TRBD2. Per the germline V gene, CDR1 is LGHNA and CDR2 is YNFKEQ. V was clipped by 1 base and J by 4 bases; unmatched bases: 0. The CDR3 extends over 14 amino acids. CDR3: CASSQGGGADTQYF. The CDR3 DNA reads TGTGCCAGCAGCCAAGGCGGGGGGGCAGATACGCAGTATTTT.

This chain links TRBV7-6 with TRBJ1-2; D is perhaps TRBD1 (5 bases). CDR3 size: 15 residues. Trimming took off 5 bases at V and 0 bases at J, with 13 bases between the two ends. Germline-derived CDR1 and CDR2 are SGHVS and FNYEAQ. CDR3 amino acids: CASSPYSGPNYGYTF. CDR3 nucleotides: TGTGCCAGCAGCCCATATTCGGGACCTAACTATGGCTACACCTTC.

This clone was observed a handful of times. The chain employs TRBV5-3 and TRBJ2-7, with 7 bases aligning to TRBD1. TRBV5-3 qualifies as an ORF whose function is uncertain. V was clipped by 2 bases and J by 3 bases; unmatched bases: 8. This CDR3 is built from 15 residues. The CDR3 nucleotides are TGTGCCAGAAGCTTTAATGGGACAGAAAGCTACGAGCAGTACTTC. Translated, it gives CARSFNGTESYEQYF.

The chain uses TRBV6-2 or TRBV6-3 and TRBJ1-5, with TRBD1 identical over 8 bases. The V gene end was trimmed by 5 bases and the J gene end by 5 bases; junction bases not matched to a gene: 8. The CDR3 loop spans 15 amino acids. CDR1 is MNHEY, CDR2 SVGEGT, per germline. CDR3 in amino acids: CASSNSDRVYQPQHF. The CDR3 nucleotides are TGTGCCAGCAGTAATTCGGACAGGGTCTATCAGCCCCAGCATTTT.

This chain links TRBV6-1 with TRBJ1-3; D remains unclear. CDR1 and CDR2 (germline): MNHNS, SASEGT. V dropped 3 bases and J dropped 9 bases, with 12 bases sitting between them. This CDR3 has 13 residues. The CDR3 nucleotides are TGTGCCAGCAGTGAGGACCGTACTGTCACCATATATTTT. Translation gives CASSEDRTVTIYF.

V and J are TRBV10-3 and TRBJ2-3; D is unresolved. V lost 6 bases and J 1 base, leaving 8 bases between the germline ends. This CDR3 is built from 13 residues. The germline CDR1 and CDR2 sequences are ENHRY and SYGVKD. For the CDR3, the DNA is TGTGCCATCAGGGACGGAGGCACAGATACGCAGTATTTT. Translating gives CAIRDGGTDTQYF.

The V gene is TRBV5-4, the J gene TRBJ2-5; D perhaps matches TRBD2 (6 bases). This CDR3 comprises 17 residues. Per germline, CDR1 SGHNT and CDR2 YYREEE (reference sequence). Trimming pared 0 bases from V and 2 bases from J, leaving 17 bases between. CDR3 DNA sequence: TGTGCCAGCAGCTTGGGTGTTTGGGCGGGACCGCAAGAGACCCAGTACTTC. It yields the protein CASSLGVWAGPQETQYF.

V usage is TRBV5-1 and J usage is TRBJ2-3, with 10 bases identical to TRBD2. Germline assignment: CDR1 SGHRS and CDR2 YFSETQ. V trimming: 0 bases; J trimming: 1 base; junction bases outside the gene matches: 2. The CDR3 sequence is 16 residues long. The CDR3 sequence is CASSLGTSGGTDTQYF. The CDR3 DNA reads TGCGCCAGCAGCTTGGGTACTAGCGGGGGCACAGATACGCAGTATTTT.

V usage is TRBV29-1 and J usage is TRBJ1-1; the match to TRBD1 covers 8 bases. The CDR3 sequence is 13 residues long. Germline CDR1 is SQVTM and CDR2 is ANQGSEA. J lost 4 bases, V lost 4 bases, and 5 bases had no gene match. CDR3 amino acids: CSVGPTGVTEAFF. In DNA, the CDR3 is TGCAGCGTTGGACCGACAGGGGTCACTGAAGCTTTCTTT.

The gene calls are TRBV15 and TRBJ2-1; D gene uncertain. Germline CDR1 and CDR2: LNHNV and YYDKDF (reference sequence). CDR3 length: 12 residues. V was shortened by 0 bases and J by 3 bases, with 0 bases between the two germline ends. CDR3 bases: TGTGCCACCAGCAGAGACTACAATGAGCAGTTCTTC. Translation: CATSRDYNEQFF.